This TCR beta chain emerged from a study of T-cell reconstitution after alpha-beta-depleted transplantation in children. It was with unique molecular identifiers that the TCRbeta library was prepared. TCRdb reprocessed the PCR reads with MiXCR, giving one entry per CDR3 protein. Of about 400,000 distinct CDR3 sequences in the sample, roughly 22% were seen once. This clonotype came up many times. Specimen: PBMCs from the stem cell graft donor, collected from the stem cell graft. This sequence was found in a human donor who donated a stem cell graft to a child with acute myeloid leukemia.

CDR3 nucleotide sequence: TGTGCCAGCAGTTTAGTTCCAAGGGGCGATGAGCAGTTCTTC. Its protein product is CASSLVPRGDEQFF. V is TRBV12-3 or TRBV12-4 and J is TRBJ2-1; possibly TRBD1 for D (5 bases). Between the trimmed V and J ends, which lost 1 base and 8 bases, there was a span of 12 bases. The CDR3 spans 14 residues.